These T cell receptor beta chains were read from a single sample in a study of metastatic and nonmetastatic thyroid tumors. TCRdb reanalyzed the PCR reads with MiXCR. This sample has 43,000 or so clones, with about 4% found just once. The sequenced material came from blood. The receptors come from a female donor with papillary thyroid cancer or a benign thyroid nodule (not recorded which). Some clones in this sample may be carry-over from other donors' samples. Each CDR3 is given with its conserved first and last residue. D genes are given only for firm matches. Clone size is not always given. Where it is, it says once, few, many or a class for expanded clones.

v_gene	j_gene	d_gene	abundance	CDR3aa	CDR3nt
TRBV6-4	TRBJ1-6	-	medium-sized	CASSEGANSPLHF	TGTGCCAGCAGTGAGGGGGCTAATTCACCCCTCCACTTT
TRBV7-9	TRBJ1-3	-	many	CASSLGVSGSHSGNTIYF	TGTGCCAGCAGCTTAGGGGTTTCGGGGTCCCACTCTGGAAACACCATATATTTT
TRBV30	TRBJ2-6	TRBD1	-	CAWSATGGVGANVLTF	TGTGCCTGGAGTGCGACAGGGGGGGTTGGGGCCAACGTCCTGACTTTC
TRBV7-9	TRBJ2-7	-	many	CASSTTSYEQYF	TGTGCCAGCAGCACGACATCCTACGAGCAGTACTTC
TRBV7-8	TRBJ2-2	TRBD1	many	CASSLYTGGVTGELFF	TGTGCCAGCAGCCTATACACAGGGGGCGTCACCGGGGAGCTGTTTTTT
TRBV10-1	TRBJ2-3	-	many	CASSGTTDTQYF	TGCGCCAGCAGCGGGACCACAGATACGCAGTATTTT
TRBV6-1	TRBJ2-7	TRBD2	-	CASSETGEGSREQYF	TGTGCCAGCAGTGAAACCGGGGAGGGTTCCAGGGAGCAGTACTTC
TRBV15	TRBJ2-5	TRBD2	many	CATSRGLAGGTQETQYF	TGTGCCACCAGCAGAGGACTAGCGGGAGGCACTCAAGAGACCCAGTACTTC
TRBV18	TRBJ2-5	TRBD2	few	CASSTLAGGEKETQYF	TGTGCCAGCTCAACACTAGCGGGAGGGGAGAAAGAGACCCAGTACTTC
TRBV27	TRBJ2-2	TRBD1	medium-sized	CASSYGTGLSGELFF	TGTGCCAGCAGCTACGGGACAGGGTTGTCCGGGGAGCTGTTTTTT
TRBV12-3/TRBV12-4	TRBJ2-5	TRBD2	many	CASMGLAQETQYF	TGTGCCAGCATGGGACTAGCCCAAGAGACCCAGTACTTC
TRBV11-3	TRBJ2-5	-	many	CASRLGGLETQYF	TGTGCCAGCAGATTAGGGGGGTTGGAGACCCAGTACTTC
TRBV20-1	TRBJ1-1	-	many	CSVSKGVRNTEAFF	TGCAGTGTCTCGAAAGGGGTACGGAACACTGAAGCTTTCTTT
TRBV7-8	TRBJ1-6	-	many	CASSLGDGLKTNSPLHF	TGTGCCAGCAGCTTAGGGGACGGTTTGAAAACTAATTCACCCCTCCACTTT
TRBV7-9	TRBJ2-2	-	-	CASSLVSGGTGELFF	TGTGCCAGCAGCTTGGTTAGCGGAGGCACCGGGGAGCTGTTTTTT
TRBV27	TRBJ1-1	-	-	CASRVDGYTEAFF	TGTGCCAGCAGGGTGGACGGGTACACTGAAGCTTTCTTT
TRBV11-3	TRBJ2-1	-	many	CASSLYTGNEQFF	TGTGCCAGCAGCTTGTATACTGGCAATGAGCAGTTCTTC
TRBV7-3	TRBJ2-3	TRBD1	-	CASSFQGDTDTQYF	TGTGCCAGCAGCTTTCAGGGGGACACAGATACGCAGTATTTT
TRBV20-1	TRBJ2-3	-	few	CSAARWAALNTQYF	TGCAGTGCCGCCCGGTGGGCCGCCCTGAATACGCAGTATTTT
TRBV12-3/TRBV12-4	TRBJ2-7	-	few	CVSSRSTWTLGEQYF	TGTGTCAGCAGCCGGTCTACATGGACCCTTGGGGAGCAGTACTTC
TRBV7-2	TRBJ2-5	TRBD1	many	CASSRTGEETQYF	TGTGCCAGCAGTCGGACAGGGGAAGAGACCCAGTACTTC
TRBV4-1	TRBJ2-5	TRBD1	many	CASSLTGGETQYF	TGCGCCAGCAGCCTCACAGGGGGAGAGACCCAGTACTTC
TRBV5-1	TRBJ2-7	-	-	CASGLESGQTYEQYF	TGCGCCAGCGGCTTGGAGTCAGGCCAAACCTACGAGCAGTACTTC
TRBV11-2	TRBJ1-2	-	-	CASSTTRGANGYSYTF	TGTGCCAGCAGCACCACAAGAGGGGCGAACGGCTATAGCTACACCTTC